This TCR beta chain was documented in a study of blood T cell repertoires in COVID-19. Whole-study context: COVID-19 samples collected from the United States, Italy and Spain covered acute and convalescent phases.

As originally analysed: It was from reference gene primer amplification that nucleated cell counts were estimated. Produced via immunoSEQ multiplex PCR; TCRdb's table is partial and in-frame only. That table supplies the V and J calls and clone size; D and trimming were determined from the DNA. This table holds roughly 280,000 clones, roughly 86% found once. The receptor's source is a man aged 35 to 55 with active or convalescent COVID-19. Sequenced material: peripheral blood.

In nucleotides, the CDR3 is TGTGCCAGCAGCATAACGGCGGGGTTCGCAGATACGCAGTATTTT. Amino acid sequence: CASSITAGFADTQYF. V and J are TRBV9 and TRBJ2-3; perhaps TRBD2 as D (6 bases). Germline loops: CDR1 SGDLS, CDR2 YYNGEE. This CDR3 has 15 amino acids. V was clipped by 4 bases and J by 4 bases, with 16 bases between them.